This T cell receptor (beta chain) comes out of a study of blood T cell repertoires in COVID-19. Whole-study context: The United States, Italy and Spain provided the acute and convalescent COVID-19 samples. From T cells, B-cell-depleted T cells, or PBMCs came the material, which was cDNA or gDNA.

Authors' processing steps: How many nucleated cells were present was estimated from reference gene primer amplification. TCRdb keeps only in-frame clones here, not all; method: immunoSEQ multiplex PCR. Clone size and V and J calls were adopted from that table, with D and trimming inferred from the DNA. This table has 180,000 or so clones, approximately 84% appearing once. The V and J ends lost 7 bases and 1 base respectively, with 16 bases between them. Germline V gives CDR1 MGHDK, CDR2 SYGVNS. The CDR3 is 15 residues long. The chain carries TRBV25-1 and TRBJ1-1; the D gene is possibly TRBD1 (6 bases). The TCR originated in a woman over 75 with acute or convalescent COVID-19. The sequenced sample consisted of peripheral blood. The CDR3 region is CASMGKGGRNTEAFF. DNA for the CDR3: TGTGCCAGCATGGGGAAGGGGGGGCGGAACACTGAAGCTTTCTTT.